The rows below give T cell receptor beta chains drawn from one sample of a study of T cell responses to AZD1222 COVID-19 vaccine. The protocol was immunoSEQ multiplex PCR, while the TCRdb copy is restricted to in-frame clones and leaves out a portion. The table records more than 250,000 clones, approximately 93% of them present only once. Sequences were derived from peripheral blood, sampled on day 0 of AZD1222 vaccination. The receptors were gathered from an adult in good health. CDR3s include the opening cysteine and the closing phenylalanine or tryptophan. A D gene is named only where the DNA matches it firmly. The listing skips clone size in some rows; elsewhere it reads once, few, many or a size class.

j_call | v_call | clone_size | d_call | cdr3_aa | cdr3_nt
TRBJ2-1 | TRBV19 | - | TRBD2 | CASSVRTSGSSNEQFF | TGTGCCAGTAGTGTTAGGACTAGCGGGAGTAGCAATGAGCAGTTCTTC
TRBJ2-3 | TRBV28 | - | TRBD2 | CASSRMGLAGGFADTQYF | TGTGCCAGCAGTCGCATGGGACTAGCGGGAGGGTTTGCGGATACGCAGTATTTT
TRBJ1-3 | TRBV19 | - | TRBD1 | CASQGGRKNTIYF | TGTGCCAGTCAGGGGGGAAGGAAAAACACCATATATTTT
TRBJ1-5 | TRBV4-1 | once | TRBD1 | CASSQVPEDRGYQPQHF | TGCGCCAGCAGCCAAGTTCCTGAGGACAGGGGATATCAGCCCCAGCATTTT
TRBJ2-7 | TRBV9 | - | - | CASSVGTTYEQYF | TGTGCCAGCAGCGTAGGGACTACCTACGAGCAGTACTTC
TRBJ1-2 | TRBV30 | - | - | CAWGRGGSGYTF | TGTGCCTGGGGGAGAGGAGGTAGTGGCTACACCTTC
TRBJ2-7 | TRBV28 | - | - | CASSLGGHTYEQYF | TGTGCCAGCAGTTTGGGGGGTCATACCTACGAGCAGTACTTC
TRBJ1-3 | TRBV12-3/TRBV12-4 | - | - | CASSAGTGNTIYF | TGTGCCAGCAGTGCAGGGACTGGAAACACCATATATTTT
TRBJ1-1 | TRBV28 | - | TRBD1 | CASLTGGMNTEAFF | TGTGCCAGCCTTACAGGGGGAATGAACACTGAAGCTTTCTTT
TRBJ1-1 | TRBV11-2 | - | - | CASSLEGVGAEAFF | TGTGCCAGCAGCTTAGAAGGAGTAGGGGCGGAAGCTTTCTTT
TRBJ2-7 | TRBV6-5 | - | TRBD1 | CASSYRQGAYEQYF | TGTGCCAGCAGTTACCGACAGGGGGCCTACGAGCAGTACTTC
TRBJ1-1 | TRBV5-8 | - | - | CASSWGGYTEAFF | TGTGCCAGCAGCTGGGGCGGTTACACTGAAGCTTTCTTT
TRBJ2-6 | TRBV6-5 | - | - | CASSSVELSGANVLTF | TGTGCCAGCAGTTCGGTTGAACTATCTGGGGCCAACGTCCTGACTTTC
TRBJ1-1 | TRBV5-1 | - | - | CASSLGDGFMNTEAFF | TGCGCCAGCAGCTTGGGGGACGGCTTCATGAACACTGAAGCTTTCTTT
TRBJ1-2 | TRBV6-1 | - | - | CASSDWARVKDGRYGYTF | TGTGCCAGCAGTGATTGGGCCCGCGTAAAAGACGGCCGATATGGCTACACCTTC
TRBJ2-1 | TRBV7-9 | - | - | CASSLADREQFF | TGTGCCAGCAGCTTAGCCGATCGTGAGCAGTTCTTC
TRBJ1-3 | TRBV6-6 | once | - | CASKSTGSGNTIYF | TGTGCCAGCAAATCTACAGGTTCTGGAAACACCATATATTTT
TRBJ1-1 | TRBV20-1 | - | - | CSASYFLLARHGNTEAFF | TGCAGTGCTAGTTATTTTCTATTGGCCCGGCACGGAAACACTGAAGCTTTCTTT
TRBJ2-7 | TRBV28 | - | TRBD1 | CASSLSPSRTGWTDEQYF | TGTGCCAGCAGTTTAAGTCCATCTAGGACAGGTTGGACTGACGAGCAGTACTTC
TRBJ2-6 | TRBV10-3 | - | - | CAIAGSGANVLTF | TGTGCCATCGCGGGCTCTGGGGCCAACGTCCTGACTTTC
TRBJ2-1 | TRBV5-1 | - | TRBD2 | CASSLAWGGNEQFF | TGCGCCAGCAGCCTAGCGTGGGGGGGCAATGAGCAGTTCTTC
TRBJ2-7 | TRBV7-2 | - | - | CASSLGGGGKHYEQYF | TGTGCCAGCAGCTTAGGGGGAGGGGGAAAGCACTACGAGCAGTACTTC
TRBJ2-7 | TRBV10-1 | - | - | CASSESRAGYEQYF | TGCGCCAGCAGTGAGTCCAGGGCCGGCTACGAGCAGTACTTC
TRBJ1-1 | TRBV5-1 | - | - | CASSSSTGYKAFF | TGCGCCAGCAGCTCATCGACAGGCTATAAAGCTTTCTTT
TRBJ2-2 | TRBV15 | - | - | CATSRGGGSSTGELFF | TGTGCCACCAGCAGGGGAGGAGGGTCGTCCACCGGGGAGCTGTTTTTT
TRBJ2-4 | TRBV27 | - | TRBD2 | CASTTGGKNIQYF | TGTGCCAGCACCACGGGAGGGAAAAACATTCAGTACTTC
TRBJ2-5 | TRBV28 | - | - | CASTWTIQETQYF | TGTGCCAGCACCTGGACCATCCAAGAGACCCAGTACTTC
TRBJ1-6 | TRBV9 | - | - | CASSVGPGADSPLHF | TGTGCCAGCAGCGTAGGGCCAGGGGCTGACTCACCCCTCCACTTT
TRBJ2-7 | TRBV4-1 | - | TRBD2 | CASSQEGTSGGSQKYF | TGCGCCAGCAGCCAAGAGGGGACTAGCGGGGGGAGCCAGAAGTACTTC
TRBJ2-5 | TRBV19 | - | - | CASSIGGQETQYF | TGTGCCAGTAGTATAGGGGGCCAAGAGACCCAGTACTTC
TRBJ1-1 | TRBV4-3 | - | - | CASSQVMGAQGEAFF | TGCGCCAGCAGCCAAGTTATGGGGGCGCAGGGTGAAGCTTTCTTT
TRBJ2-5 | TRBV6-2/TRBV6-3 | - | TRBD2 | CASSLLAGVLETQYF | TGTGCCAGCAGTTTACTAGCGGGAGTCCTTGAGACCCAGTACTTC
TRBJ1-1 | TRBV4-1 | - | - | CASSRGQNTEAFF | TGCGCCAGCAGCCGAGGACAGAACACTGAAGCTTTCTTT
TRBJ1-1 | TRBV29-1 | once | - | CSVARNTEAFF | TGCAGCGTTGCTAGAAACACTGAAGCTTTCTTT
TRBJ2-1 | TRBV29-1 | - | TRBD2 | CSVTGLAGVGEQFF | TGCAGCGTTACGGGACTAGCGGGAGTTGGTGAGCAGTTCTTC
TRBJ1-4 | TRBV19 | - | - | CASSRGTTNEKLFF | TGTGCCAGTAGCCGGGGCACAACTAATGAAAAACTGTTTTTT
TRBJ2-5 | TRBV4-1 | - | - | CASSPFWGKTQYF | TGCGCCAGCAGCCCCTTTTGGGGGAAGACCCAGTACTTC
TRBJ1-2 | TRBV15 | - | - | CATATDSYGYTF | TGTGCCACCGCCACGGACAGCTATGGCTACACCTTC
TRBJ1-5 | TRBV2 | - | - | CASSEQGPGVPNQPQHF | TGTGCCAGCAGTGAGCAGGGGCCAGGGGTCCCTAATCAGCCCCAGCATTTT
TRBJ2-5 | TRBV7-3 | once | - | CASSPCKTQYF | TGTGCCAGCAGCCCGTGCAAGACCCAGTACTTC